What follows is one TCR beta chain and its context. This clonotype was recorded at least ten times. The antigen it recognizes is unknown. No base qualities exist here, and no much larger clone lies one base off it. In the paper's terms, the treatment or condition label means: live attenuated yellow fever vaccine strain. Two biological replicates of bulk PBMCs were collected at each blood-draw timepoint. A standard Ficoll-Paque protocol was used to isolate PBMCs from peripheral blood. TriZol was used to extract RNA from bulk PBMCs, CD4 and CD8 fractions, and dextramer-positive and dextramer-negative fractions. This sample stems from a study of T cells after yellow fever vaccination (dated by TCRdb to 2018 to 2020). General notes on the study: Libraries from fractions with low cell numbers were prepared with the SMART-Seq v4 Ultra Low Input RNA kit. Two healthy male donors made up the cohort, one aged 18 to 29 years and the other aged 30 to 40 years. Bulk PBMC replicates and cell subsets were isolated from blood drawn at multiple timepoints before and after both primary and secondary immunization. To follow T-cell clones before and after primary and booster YFV17D yellow fever vaccination, bulk TCR alpha and beta repertoires were sequenced over time. Findings and caveats that apply to the study as a whole: The secondary T-cell response was found to be weaker but faster than the primary response, with a peak reached on day 5 rather than on day 15. Only a couple of donors were included in the study, so the extent to which the findings can be generalized is limited. FACS-sorted repertoires could contain abundant contaminating clonotypes from the bulk population, so computational filtering was required. A small share of clonotypes was detected in both CD4 and CD8 compartments, with the overlap likely arising from convergent recombination. After the booster, most clones that had expanded after primary vaccination were detected again (approximately 97% of CD4 and around nine tenths of CD8), suggesting broad maintenance of memory.

The run used an Illumina NovaSeq 6000. Synthesis of TCR cDNA relied on 5'RACE template switching, a step that introduced a universal primer site along with unique molecular identifiers. Priming for cDNA synthesis came from both the TCR alpha and TCR beta constant segments. Library amplification involved two PCR steps, and the second step added sample barcodes and sequencing adapters. Sequencing of libraries was performed on Illumina HiSeq 2500 (2x100 bp) or NovaSeq (2x150 bp). The study's processing was this. MIGEC handled demultiplexing of reads and collapsing into UMI consensus sequences, while MiXCR performed V(D)J alignment. Vaccine-responding clonotypes were identified with edgeR using replicate PBMC samples, with FDR below 0.01 and a log2 fold change above 5 up to day 15 being required. CD4 or CD8 identity was assigned to each bulk clonotype according to whether the clonotype was present at higher abundance in the sequenced CD4 repertoire or the sequenced CD8 repertoire. The public sequencing data were trimmed at Q25 with fastp and processed into clonotypes with MiXCR by TCRdb, which kept only in-frame beta chains. One record per CDR3 amino acid sequence lists the most common genes and DNA. In this record, the V and J calls reflect TCRdb's handling and not the investigators' own analysis. The sample table records a few hundred thousand distinct CDR3 sequences; around 3.6% of these occur just once. The ten largest clones take up around 24% of the sample.

This sample comprised PBMCs, obtained on the day of the yellow fever booster vaccination. The clonotype originates from a man aged 18 to 30 who received the YFV17D yellow fever vaccine.

The CDR3 protein sequence reads: CASSQVQGGSYEQYF. The nucleotide sequence is TGTGCCAGCAGCCAAGTACAGGGAGGCTCCTACGAGCAGTACTTC. The chain is assembled from TRBV4-2 and TRBJ2-7; the D segment might be TRBD1 or TRBD2, since each matches 6 bases. CDR1 is given as LGHNA and CDR2 as YNFKEQ, both from the germline V gene. Cut back by 1 base and 0 bases, the V and J ends lie 10 bases apart. From its cysteine to its phenylalanine, the CDR3 spans 15 amino acids. This entry keeps only the CDR3 DNA: 45 bases, framed from base 1.